The entry below gives a single T cell receptor beta chain sequence along with its context. No cognate antigen has been identified for it. The input lacks base qualities; no much larger clone sits a single base away. These data originate in a study of shared clonotypes between healthy human individuals (dated by TCRdb to 2018 to 2021). About the study as a whole: The cohort comprised two women and a few men aged 18 to 49 years. Libraries were prepared and TCR repertoires were sequenced by different laboratories using diverse techniques, in order to increase sequencing depth and limit assay-specific biases. For each donor, three plates each were used for CD4 naive and CD4 memory, two plates were used for CD8 naive, and one plate was used for CD8 memory. The study deeply sequenced blood TCR repertoires of five healthy adults to estimate repertoire size and the extent of clonotype sharing between individuals. Each donor's leukapheresis produced roughly between roughly 0.9 and 8.9 billion PBMCs.

Donors were healthy HIV-negative adults with no recently reported acute infections or vaccinations. Every donor was a Caucasian adult residing in Nashville, Tennessee, USA. CD4+ T cells were enriched through magnetic negative selection, after which naive cells were positively selected on CD45RA and the remaining negative fraction served as the memory subset. After blood collection by leukapheresis, PBMCs were isolated using Ficoll-Histopaque density gradient centrifugation and then cryopreserved in the vapor phase of liquid nitrogen. Analytical flow cytometry was used to check the purity and quantity of every magnetically sorted T cell population. Each sorted fraction had its genomic DNA isolated and then quantified by UV absorbance on a Nanodrop 2000c. Broader findings and caveats from the paper: Compared with non-shared clonotypes, clonotypes shared by all four sorted-subset donors had higher generation probabilities. The genetic and exposure-history diversity represented was limited by the small number of donors. Only blood was sampled, and tissue TCR repertoires likely differ from those in blood. Approximately 4.8% of naive CD4, 3.5% of naive CD8, about 2.1% of memory CD4, and 0.4% of memory CD8 clonotypes were shared across several donors. Naive subsets generally had larger estimated clonotype richness than memory subsets. Rarefaction of sorted-subset datasets indicated incomplete sequencing despite the large sequencing depth. Based on pairwise subsampling, the degree of clonotype sharing among donors was expected to be affected by sequencing depth.

Using the deep immunoSEQ assay, multiplex PCR amplified TCR CDR3 regions from genomic DNA. For each cell subset, the extracted genomic DNA was distributed evenly across all wells of several immunoSEQ 96-well plates, and each plate served as one replicate. For sorted subsets, roughly 200 ng of genomic DNA, equivalent to 25,000 to 35,000 T cell genomes, went into each replicate PCR. The purified libraries were quantified using a Qubit 3.0 fluorometer, sized with a Bioanalyzer 2100, and then quantified again using the KAPA Library Quantification kit. Every immunoSEQ 96-well plate was sequenced on a dedicated single-read 150-cycle Illumina NextSeq 550 flow cell. As for the original processing: Because only junctional sequences without quality scores were contained in the immunoSEQ output, filtering matching that applied to full-length reads could not be performed. To assign V/J genes and CDR3, sequences were annotated against IMGT germline references using PyIR, a Python wrapper for IgBLAST v1.9. Any read was removed if the V/J assignment was weak (E-value above 1e-6), the CDR3 was missing, or the read contained stop codons, out-of-frame junctions, or ambiguous translated residues. V3J clonotypes were defined as sequences sharing an identical inferred V gene, J gene, and CDR3 amino acid sequence. Percentage overlap between repertoires was computed as shared unique clonotypes divided by the size of the smaller repertoire. Richness of each repertoire was evaluated using RTK rarefaction, the Chao1 estimator, and Recon v2.1 estimates of unobserved clonotypes. For all TCRbeta clonotypes obtained by the gDNA method from a few donors, generation probabilities were computed with OLGA. TCRdb stores this immuneACCESS table with in-frame sequences only. Part of the clones is absent; in the studies checked, under half of the shortfall reflects unresolved V genes, and no reason is known for the rest. The V and J calls and clone size are taken from that table; D and trimming were inferred from the DNA. In all, the sample holds some 1,600,000 clones, and around 98% of those were seen once. The ten most abundant clones make up 0.4% to 0.45% of the sample.

The sample comprised naive CD4+ T cells sorted from blood. The cell subset or site label, as the study defines it: CD45RA+ positively selected. The receptor was isolated from a young man in good health.

The CDR3 reads as follows: CASSSPRTGMGEQYF. The nucleotide sequence is given as TGTGCCAGCAGTTCACCCCGGACAGGCATGGGCGAGCAGTACTTC. Rearrangement joined TRBV6-6 to TRBJ2-7, with 7 junctional bases fitting TRBD1. For CDR1 and CDR2, the germline V gene (reference sequence) lists MNHNY and SVGAGI. V lost 4 bases and J lost 6 bases, and the count of bases not matched to a germline gene is 12. Measured from the cysteine to the phenylalanine, the CDR3 is 15 residues long. Of the read, only the CDR3 DNA is kept; its 45 bases are in frame from base 1.